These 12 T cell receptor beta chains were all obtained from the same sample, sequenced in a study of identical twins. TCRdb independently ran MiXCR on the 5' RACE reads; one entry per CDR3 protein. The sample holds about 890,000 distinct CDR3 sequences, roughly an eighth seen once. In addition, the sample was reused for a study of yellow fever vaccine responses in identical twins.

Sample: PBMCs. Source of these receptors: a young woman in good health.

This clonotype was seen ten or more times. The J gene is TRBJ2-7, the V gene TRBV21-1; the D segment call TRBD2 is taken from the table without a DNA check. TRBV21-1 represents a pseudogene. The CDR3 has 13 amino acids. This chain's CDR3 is CASSLAGDHEQYF. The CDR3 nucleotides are TGTGCCAGCAGTCTAGCGGGAGATCACGAGCAGTACTTC.

Here the CDR3 DNA reads TGTGCCAGCGGGACAGGGGTCACCCTTAATCAGCCCCAGCATTTT. Its protein is CASGTGVTLNQPQHF. The chain joins TRBV6-1 to TRBJ1-5, with TRBD1 matching 10 bases. V trimming: 8 bases; J trimming: 4 bases; junction bases outside the gene matches: 8. Germline V gives CDR1 MNHNS, CDR2 SASEGT. This CDR3 is built from 15 residues.

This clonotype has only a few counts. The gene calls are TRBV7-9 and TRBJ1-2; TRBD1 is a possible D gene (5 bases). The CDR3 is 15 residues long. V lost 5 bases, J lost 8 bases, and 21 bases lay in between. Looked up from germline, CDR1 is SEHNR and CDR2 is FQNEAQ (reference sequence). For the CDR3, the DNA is TGTGCCAGCAGCCCCCCCTGTGTAAGGGGAGACGGCTACACCTTC. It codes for CASSPPCVRGDGYTF.

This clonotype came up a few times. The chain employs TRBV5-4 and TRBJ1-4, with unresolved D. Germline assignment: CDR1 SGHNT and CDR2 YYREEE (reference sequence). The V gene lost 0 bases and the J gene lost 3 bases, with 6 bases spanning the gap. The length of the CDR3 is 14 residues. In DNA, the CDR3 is TGTGCCAGCAGCTTGGGGGCATCTAATGAAAAACTGTTTTTT. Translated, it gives CASSLGASNEKLFF.

The CDR3 DNA sequence: TGCAGTGCCTTTTTCGGACCGTATGGCTACACCTTC. The encoded protein is CSAFFGPYGYTF. The J gene is TRBJ1-2, the V gene TRBV20-1; D remains unclear. Germline CDR1 and CDR2: DFQATT and SNEGSKA (reference sequence). The length of the CDR3 is 12 residues. Trimming cost V 6 bases and J 5 bases, with 13 bases left between them.

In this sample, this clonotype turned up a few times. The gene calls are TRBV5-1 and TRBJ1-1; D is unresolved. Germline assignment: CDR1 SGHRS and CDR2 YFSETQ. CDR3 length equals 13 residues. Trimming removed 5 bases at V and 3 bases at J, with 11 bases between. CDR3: CASRGPRDTEAFF. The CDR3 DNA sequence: TGCGCCAGCAGGGGCCCTCGGGACACTGAAGCTTTCTTT.

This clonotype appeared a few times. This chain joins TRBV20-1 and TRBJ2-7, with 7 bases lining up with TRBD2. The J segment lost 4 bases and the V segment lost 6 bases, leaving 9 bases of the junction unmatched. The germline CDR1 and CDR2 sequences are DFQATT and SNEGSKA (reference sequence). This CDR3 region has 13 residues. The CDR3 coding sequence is TGCAGTGCCCCGGGCGGGAGTCTTTACGAGCAGTACTTC. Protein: CSAPGGSLYEQYF.

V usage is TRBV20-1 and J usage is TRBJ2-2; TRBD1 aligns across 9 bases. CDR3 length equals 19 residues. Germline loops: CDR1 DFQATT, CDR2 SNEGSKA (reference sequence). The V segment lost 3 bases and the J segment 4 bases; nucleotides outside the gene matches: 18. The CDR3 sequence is CSARTPGQGFIVGTGELFF. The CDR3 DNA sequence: TGCAGTGCTAGGACACCGGGACAGGGCTTCATCGTTGGCACCGGGGAGCTGTTTTTT.

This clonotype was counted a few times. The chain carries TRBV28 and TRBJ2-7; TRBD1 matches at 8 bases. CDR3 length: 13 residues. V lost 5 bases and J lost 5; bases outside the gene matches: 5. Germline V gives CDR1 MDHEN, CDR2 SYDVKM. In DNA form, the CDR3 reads TGTGCCAGCAGTGCCGGACAGGGTCACGAGCAGTACGTC. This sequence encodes CASSAGQGHEQYV.

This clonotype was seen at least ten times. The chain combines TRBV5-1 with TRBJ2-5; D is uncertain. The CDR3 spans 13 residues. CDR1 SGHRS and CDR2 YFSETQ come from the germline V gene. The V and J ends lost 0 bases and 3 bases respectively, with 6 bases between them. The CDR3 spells CASSLGRKETQYF. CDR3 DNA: TGCGCCAGCAGCTTGGGACGGAAAGAGACCCAGTACTTC. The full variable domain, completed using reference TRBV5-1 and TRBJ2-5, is KAGVTQTPRYLIKTRGQQVTLSCSPISGHRSVSWYQQTPGQGLQFLFEYFSETQRNKGNFPGRFSGRQFSNSRSEMNVSTLELGDSALYLCASSLGRKETQYFGPGTRLLVL.

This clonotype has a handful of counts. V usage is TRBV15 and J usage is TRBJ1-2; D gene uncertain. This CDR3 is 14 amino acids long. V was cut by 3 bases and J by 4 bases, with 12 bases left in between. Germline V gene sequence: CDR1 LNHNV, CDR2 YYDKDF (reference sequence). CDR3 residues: CATSRDDASYGYTF. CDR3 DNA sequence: TGTGCCACCAGCAGGGACGACGCGAGCTATGGCTACACCTTC.

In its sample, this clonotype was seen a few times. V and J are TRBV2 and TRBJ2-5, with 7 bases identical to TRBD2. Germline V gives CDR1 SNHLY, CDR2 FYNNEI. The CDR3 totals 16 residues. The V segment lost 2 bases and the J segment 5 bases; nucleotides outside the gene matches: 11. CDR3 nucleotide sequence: TGTGCCAGCAGTGAATTGGGAGGGACTTTTGTGGAGACCCAGTACTTC. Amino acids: CASSELGGTFVETQYF.